Sequencing of this T cell receptor beta chain was carried out in a study of shared T cell receptors in the human thymus. Repertoires were generated with immunoSEQ multiplex PCR, while TCRdb's copy carries only in-frame clones and drops some. The sample lists hundreds of thousands of clones, around 95% occurring once. V lost 0 bases to trimming and J lost 5 bases; unmatched junction nucleotides: 7. CDR1 and CDR2 from the germline V gene are MRHNA and SNTAGT. This CDR3 is built from 16 residues. This clonotype was obtained from a human donor. The chain couples TRBV6-4 to TRBJ2-1; 7 bases are a match to TRBD1. Sequenced: thymocytes. The CDR3 region has the DNA TGTGCCAGCAGTGACTCGAACAGAACAGGGGACAATGAGCAGTTCTTC. Translating it yields CASSDSNRTGDNEQFF.